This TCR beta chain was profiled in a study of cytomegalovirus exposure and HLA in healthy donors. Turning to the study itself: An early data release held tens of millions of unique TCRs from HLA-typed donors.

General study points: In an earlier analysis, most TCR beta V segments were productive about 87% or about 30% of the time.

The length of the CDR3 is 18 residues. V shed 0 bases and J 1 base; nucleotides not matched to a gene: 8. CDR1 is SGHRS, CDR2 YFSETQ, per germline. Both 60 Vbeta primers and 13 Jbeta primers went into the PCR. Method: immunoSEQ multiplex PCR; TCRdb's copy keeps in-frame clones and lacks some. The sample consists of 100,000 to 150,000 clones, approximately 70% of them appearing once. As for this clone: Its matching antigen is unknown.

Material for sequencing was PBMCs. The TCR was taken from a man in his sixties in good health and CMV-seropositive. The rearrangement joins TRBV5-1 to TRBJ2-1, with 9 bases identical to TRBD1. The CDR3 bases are TGCGCCAGCAGCTTGGGGGGACCCGACAGGGGGTCCTACAATGAGCAGTTCTTC. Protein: CASSLGGPDRGSYNEQFF.